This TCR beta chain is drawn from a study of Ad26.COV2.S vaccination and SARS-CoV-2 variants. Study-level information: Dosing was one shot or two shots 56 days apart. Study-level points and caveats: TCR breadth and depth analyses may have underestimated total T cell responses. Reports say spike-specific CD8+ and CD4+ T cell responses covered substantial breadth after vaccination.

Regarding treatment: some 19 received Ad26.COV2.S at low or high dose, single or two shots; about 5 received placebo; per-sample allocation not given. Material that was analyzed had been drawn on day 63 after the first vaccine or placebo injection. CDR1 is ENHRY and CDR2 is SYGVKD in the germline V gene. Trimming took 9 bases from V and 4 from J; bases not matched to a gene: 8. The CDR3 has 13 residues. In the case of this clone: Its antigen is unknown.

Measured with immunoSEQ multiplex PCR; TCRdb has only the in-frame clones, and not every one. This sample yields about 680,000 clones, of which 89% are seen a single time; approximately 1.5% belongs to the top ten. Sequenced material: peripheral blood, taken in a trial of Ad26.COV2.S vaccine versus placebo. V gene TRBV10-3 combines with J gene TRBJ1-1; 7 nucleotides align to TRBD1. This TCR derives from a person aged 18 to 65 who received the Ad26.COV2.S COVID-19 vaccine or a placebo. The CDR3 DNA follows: TGTGCCATTACACAGGGGCTGGGCACTGAAGCTTTCTTT. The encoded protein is CAITQGLGTEAFF.